This paragraph covers one T cell receptor beta chain sequence. The sample is drawn from a study of blood T cell repertoires in COVID-19. Background on the study: Sites across the United States, Italy and Spain contributed samples from acute and convalescent COVID-19. T cells, B-cell-depleted T cells, or PBMCs provided the cDNA or gDNA that served as material.

Original methodology: Amplified reference gene primers provided the basis for estimating nucleated cell counts. Sequencing was performed with immunoSEQ multiplex PCR; in TCRdb, only in-frame clones are kept and a portion is missing. The V and J calls and clone size are taken from that table; D and trimming were inferred from the DNA. The profile shows some 83,000 clones, roughly 88% of them singletons. Trimming took off 3 bases at V and 6 bases at J, with 20 bases between the two ends. Germline V gene data show CDR1 as LGHDT and CDR2 as YNNKEL (reference sequence). The CDR3 runs 16 residues. The V gene is TRBV3-1 (or the pseudogene TRBV3-2), the J gene TRBJ1-1; a possible D gene is TRBD1 (6 bases). The clonotype comes from a man between 60 and 75 years old with acute or convalescent COVID-19. The sequenced sample consisted of peripheral blood. The CDR3: CASSQVPGRKGAEAFF. The CDR3 region has the DNA TGTGCCAGCAGCCAGGTACCGGGAAGGAAGGGGGCTGAAGCTTTCTTT.